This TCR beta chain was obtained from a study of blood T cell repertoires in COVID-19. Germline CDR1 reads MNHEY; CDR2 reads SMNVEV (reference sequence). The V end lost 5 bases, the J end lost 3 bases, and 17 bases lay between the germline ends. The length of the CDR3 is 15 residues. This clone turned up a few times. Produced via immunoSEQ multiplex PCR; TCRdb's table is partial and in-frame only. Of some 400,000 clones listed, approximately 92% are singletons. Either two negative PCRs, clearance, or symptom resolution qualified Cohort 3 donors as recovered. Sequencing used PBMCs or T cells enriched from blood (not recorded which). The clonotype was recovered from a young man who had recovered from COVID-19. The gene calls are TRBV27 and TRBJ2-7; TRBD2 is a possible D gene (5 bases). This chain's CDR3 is CASSALPGSFYEQYF. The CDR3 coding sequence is TGTGCCAGCAGTGCACTGCCGGGATCCTTCTACGAGCAGTACTTC.